Below are 11 T cell receptor beta chains sequenced from a single sample in a study of technical replicates of blood from several donors. TCRdb's table, derived via immunoSEQ multiplex PCR, lists solely in-frame clones and lacks some. This sample yields about 70,000 clones, of which roughly 96% are seen a single time; approximately 0.21% belongs to the top ten. Sequenced: T cells isolated from PBMCs. Every receptor here comes from a human donor in good health.

CDR3 coding DNA: TGCGCCAGCCTGACAGGGACCGGGGAGCTGTTTTTT. Its translation: CASLTGTGELFF. The chain recombines TRBV10-2 with TRBJ2-2; 7 positions match TRBD1. This CDR3 spans 12 amino acids. CDR1 and CDR2 (germline): WSHSY, SAAADI. V shed 8 bases, J shed 5 bases, and the junction held 2 bases outside the gene matches.

The V gene is TRBV19, the J gene TRBJ2-7, with 8 bases aligning to TRBD2. J was trimmed by 3 bases and V by 7 bases; bases with no gene match: 2. The CDR3 has 12 residues. Germline V gene data show CDR1 as LNHDA and CDR2 as SQIVND (reference sequence). CDR3 sequence (DNA): TGTGCCAGTACAGCGGGGGACTACGAGCAGTACTTC. Amino acids: CASTAGDYEQYF.

The chain links TRBV11-2 to TRBJ2-2; tentatively, D is TRBD2 (6 bases). Germline-derived CDR1 and CDR2 are SGHAT and FQNNGV. The CDR3 spans 17 residues. V gave up 5 bases and J gave up 0 bases, with 16 bases separating them. The DNA of the CDR3 is TGTGCCAGCAGCGTACTCCGGGACTCGACGAACACCGGGGAGCTGTTTTTT. Translation: CASSVLRDSTNTGELFF.

This clone appeared a single time. The J gene is TRBJ2-2, the V gene TRBV19; 8 bases line up with TRBD1. Per germline, CDR1 LNHDA and CDR2 SQIVND (reference sequence). V shed 6 bases, J shed 7 bases, and the junction held 13 bases outside the gene matches. The CDR3 spans 16 residues. CDR3 region: CASSGSGQVFGGELFF. The CDR3 DNA is TGTGCCAGTAGCGGCTCGGGACAGGTTTTTGGCGGGGAGCTGTTTTTT.

This clone has only one observation. The rearrangement links TRBV2 to TRBJ1-3; the match to TRBD1 covers 7 bases. CDR3 length equals 15 residues. Germline V gene sequence: CDR1 SNHLY, CDR2 FYNNEI. J lost 0 bases, V lost 7 bases, and 6 bases had no gene match. CDR3 sequence reads: CASTEGQTSGNTIYF. The DNA for the CDR3 is TGTGCCAGCACCGAGGGACAGACCTCTGGAAACACCATATATTTT.

This chain's CDR3 is CASREGNTEAFF. The CDR3, as DNA: TGTGCCAGTAGGGAGGGGAACACTGAAGCTTTCTTT. The chain is built from TRBV19 and TRBJ1-1; D remains ambiguous. This CDR3 is 12 amino acids long. The germline V and J ends were trimmed by 6 bases and 1 base, with 6 bases remaining between them. Germline CDR1 and CDR2: LNHDA and SQIVND (reference sequence).

The V and J genes are TRBV30 and TRBJ2-5; 8 positions match TRBD1. The CDR3 has 12 amino acids. Germline V gene sequence: CDR1 GTSNPN, CDR2 SVGIG (reference sequence). After removal of 5 bases from V and 4 bases from J, the junction contained 3 bases not matched to a gene. The CDR3 region has the DNA TGTGCCTGGGAAACAGGGGGAGAGACCCAGTACTTC. It codes for CAWETGGETQYF.

V gene TRBV9 combines with J gene TRBJ2-5, with D tentatively TRBD1 (6 bases). V was trimmed by 3 bases and J by 5 bases, leaving 17 bases between them. CDR1 is SGDLS and CDR2 is YYNGEE in the germline V gene. The CDR3 length is 15 residues. In nucleotides, the CDR3 is TGTGCCAGCAGCGGGTTGACAGGCCCCGGGGAGACCCAGTACTTC. Translated: CASSGLTGPGETQYF.

This chain uses TRBV19 with TRBJ1-1, with D possibly being TRBD1 (5 bases). V lost 9 bases and J lost 7, with 15 bases in between. The germline V gene encodes CDR1 LNHDA and CDR2 SQIVND (reference sequence). The CDR3 loop spans 12 amino acids. The CDR3 nucleotides read TGTGCCAGCGGATCTCCAGGGCATGAAGCTTTCTTT. Translation: CASGSPGHEAFF.

The chain carries TRBV9 and TRBJ1-4; the match to TRBD1 covers 8 bases. The CDR3 extends over 14 amino acids. Germline V lookup: CDR1 SGDLS, CDR2 YYNGEE. Trimming cost V 0 bases and J 8 bases; bases outside gene matches: 3. The CDR3 DNA follows: TGTGCCAGCAGCGTAGGGGACAGGAAAGAAAAACTGTTTTTT. Residues: CASSVGDRKEKLFF.

This clone appeared a single time. This chain joins TRBV6-5 and TRBJ2-1; weak D call: TRBD2 (6 bases). Germline V gene sequence: CDR1 MNHEY, CDR2 SVGAGI. Trimming left V 0 bases short and J 9 bases short, with 15 bases between. The CDR3 has 15 amino acids. DNA of the CDR3: TGTGCCAGCAGTTACTCGTTCGCGGGGACGCGTGAGCAGTTCTTC. Protein sequence: CASSYSFAGTREQFF.